The sequence of this T cell receptor (beta chain) was determined in a study of blood T cell repertoires in COVID-19. About the research overall: From the United States, Italy and Spain came samples of acute and convalescent COVID-19.

Germline trimming cut 7 bases from V and 4 bases from J; bases unmatched to any gene: 12. The CDR3 is 15 residues long. The V gene's germline CDR1 is LNHDA and CDR2 SQIVND (reference sequence). This table comes from immunoSEQ multiplex PCR, and its TCRdb copy is limited to in-frame clones, with some not included. The sample includes over 200,000 clones, 80% to 95% of them seen just once. V gene TRBV19 combines with J gene TRBJ1-1, with 7 nucleotides matching TRBD1. Sequencing used peripheral blood. The origin of this receptor is a man between 60 and 75 years old with COVID-19, enrolled during active disease. CDR3 in DNA: TGTGCCAGTACCATCAGACAGGGCAGAGGCACTGAAGCTTTCTTT. Translation: CASTIRQGRGTEAFF.